This T cell receptor (beta chain) was captured by sequencing in a study of graft-versus-host responses after intestinal transplantation. Study-level findings and limits: GvH clones surfaced in recipient marrow, some emerging earlier in ileum or blood.

The repertoire was sequenced with immunoSEQ multiplex PCR; TCRdb's copy has only in-frame clones and lacks some. This table holds nearly 100,000 clones, 75% to 95% found once. CDR3 size: 11 residues. V was trimmed by 6 bases and J by 3 bases, leaving 6 bases between them. Germline V gene sequence: CDR1 MNHNY, CDR2 SVGAGI (reference sequence). For this clone: Its antigen is currently unknown.

The sequences come from PBMCs, collected roughly 450 days after intestinal transplant. The chain is built from TRBV6-6 and TRBJ2-7; D unclear. The sequence was collected from a human patient who received an intestinal transplant, so some T cells may come from the graft donor. This chain's CDR3 is CASRHSYEQYF. In DNA, the CDR3 is TGTGCCAGCAGACATAGCTACGAGCAGTACTTC.